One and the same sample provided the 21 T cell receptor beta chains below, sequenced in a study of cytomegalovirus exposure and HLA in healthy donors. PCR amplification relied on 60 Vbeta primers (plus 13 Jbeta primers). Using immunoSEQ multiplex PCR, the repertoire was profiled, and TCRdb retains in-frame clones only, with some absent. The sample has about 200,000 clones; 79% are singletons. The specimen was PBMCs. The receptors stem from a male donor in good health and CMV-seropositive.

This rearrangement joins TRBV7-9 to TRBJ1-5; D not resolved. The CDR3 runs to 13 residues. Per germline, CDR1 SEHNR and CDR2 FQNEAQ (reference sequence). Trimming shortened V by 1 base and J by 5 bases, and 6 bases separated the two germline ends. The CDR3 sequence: CASSLGADQPQHF. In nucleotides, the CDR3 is TGTGCCAGCAGCTTAGGGGCTGATCAGCCCCAGCATTTT.

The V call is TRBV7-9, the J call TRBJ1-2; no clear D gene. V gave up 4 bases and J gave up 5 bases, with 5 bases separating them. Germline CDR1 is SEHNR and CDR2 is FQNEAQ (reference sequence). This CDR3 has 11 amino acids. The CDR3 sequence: CASSSVYGYTF. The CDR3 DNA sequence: TGTGCCAGCAGCTCGGTTTATGGCTACACCTTC. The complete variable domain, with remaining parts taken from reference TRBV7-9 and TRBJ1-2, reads DTGVSQNPRHKITKRGQNVTFRCDPISEHNRLYWYRQTLGQGPEFLTYFQNEAQLEKSRLLSDRFSAERPKGSFSTLEIQRTEQGDSAMYLCASSSVYGYTFGSGTRLTVV.

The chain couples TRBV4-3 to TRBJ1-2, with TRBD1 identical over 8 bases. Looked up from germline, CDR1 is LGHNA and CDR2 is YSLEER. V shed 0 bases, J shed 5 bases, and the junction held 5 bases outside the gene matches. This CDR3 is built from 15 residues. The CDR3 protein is CASSQDSDRVYGYTF. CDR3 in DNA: TGCGCCAGCAGCCAAGATTCGGACAGGGTATATGGCTACACCTTC.

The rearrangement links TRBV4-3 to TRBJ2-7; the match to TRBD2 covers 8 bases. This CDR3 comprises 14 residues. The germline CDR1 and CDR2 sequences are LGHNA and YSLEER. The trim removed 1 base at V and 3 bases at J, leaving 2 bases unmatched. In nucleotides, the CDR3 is TGCGCCAGCAGCCAAGGGGGACTAGGCTACGAGCAGTACTTC. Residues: CASSQGGLGYEQYF.

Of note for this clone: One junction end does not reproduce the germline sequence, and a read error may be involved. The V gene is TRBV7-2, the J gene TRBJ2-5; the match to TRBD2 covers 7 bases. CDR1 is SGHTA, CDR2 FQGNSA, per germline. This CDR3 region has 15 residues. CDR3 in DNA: TGTGCCAGCAGTTTAGGAGCGGGGCCCGGGGAGACCCAGTACTTC. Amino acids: CASSLGAGPGETQYF. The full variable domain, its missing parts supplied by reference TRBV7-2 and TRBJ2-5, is GAGVSQSPSNKVTEKGKDVELRCDPISGHTALYWYRQSLGQGLEFLIYFQGNSAPDKSGLPSDRFSAERTGGSVSTLTIQRTQQEDSAVYLCASSLGAGPGETQYFGPGTRLLVL.

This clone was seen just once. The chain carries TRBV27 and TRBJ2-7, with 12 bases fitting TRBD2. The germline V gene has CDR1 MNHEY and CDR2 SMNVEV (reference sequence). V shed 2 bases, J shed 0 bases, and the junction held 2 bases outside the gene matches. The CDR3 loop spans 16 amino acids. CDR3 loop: CASSLLAGGSSYEQYF. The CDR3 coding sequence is TGTGCCAGCAGTTTACTAGCGGGAGGGAGCTCCTACGAGCAGTACTTC.

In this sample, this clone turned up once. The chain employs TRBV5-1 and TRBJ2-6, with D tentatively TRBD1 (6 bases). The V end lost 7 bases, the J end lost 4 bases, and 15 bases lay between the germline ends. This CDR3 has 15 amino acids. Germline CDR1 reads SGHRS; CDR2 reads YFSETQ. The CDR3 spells CASSQGGSGANVLTF. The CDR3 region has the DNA TGCGCCAGCTCGCAAGGGGGAAGCGGGGCCAACGTCCTGACTTTC. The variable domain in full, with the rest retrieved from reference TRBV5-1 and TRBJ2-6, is KAGVTQTPRYLIKTRGQQVTLSCSPISGHRSVSWYQQTPGQGLQFLFEYFSETQRNKGNFPGRFSGRQFSNSRSEMNVSTLELGDSALYLCASSQGGSGANVLTFGAGSRLTVL.

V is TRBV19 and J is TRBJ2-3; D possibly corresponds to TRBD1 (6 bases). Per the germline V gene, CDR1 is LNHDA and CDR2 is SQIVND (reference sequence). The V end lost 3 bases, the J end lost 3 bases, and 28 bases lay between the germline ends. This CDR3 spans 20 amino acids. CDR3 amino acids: CASSIQQGLGSPTQTDTQYF. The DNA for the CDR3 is TGTGCCAGTAGTATCCAACAGGGCCTCGGCTCCCCCACACAAACAGATACGCAGTATTTT.

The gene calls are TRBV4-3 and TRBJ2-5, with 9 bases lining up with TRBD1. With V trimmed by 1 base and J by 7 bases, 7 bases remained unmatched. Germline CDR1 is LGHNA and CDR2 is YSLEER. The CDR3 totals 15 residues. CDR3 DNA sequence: TGCGCCAGCAGCCAAGTCCCGGGACAGGGAGGGACCCAGTACTTC. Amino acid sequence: CASSQVPGQGGTQYF.

The CDR3 DNA sequence: TGTGCCAGCAGTTCAGGGGGCTCTCAGCCCCAGCATTTT. It codes for CASSSGGSQPQHF. The chain couples TRBV28 to TRBJ1-5; TRBD1 agrees at 8 bases. In germline, CDR1 is MDHEN, CDR2 SYDVKM. The CDR3 consists of 13 residues. V dropped 4 bases and J dropped 6; count of bases not matched to a gene: 2.

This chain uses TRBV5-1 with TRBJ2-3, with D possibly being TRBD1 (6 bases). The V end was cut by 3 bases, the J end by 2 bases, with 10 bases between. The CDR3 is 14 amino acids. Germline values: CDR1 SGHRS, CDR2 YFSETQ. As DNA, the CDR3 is TGCGCCAGCAGCTCAGGGGAGTTCACAGATACGCAGTATTTT. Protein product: CASSSGEFTDTQYF.

CDR3 amino acids: CASSPGTENEKLFF. The CDR3 region has the DNA TGTGCCAGCAGCCCCGGGACAGAGAATGAAAAACTGTTTTTT. V gene TRBV7-6 combines with J gene TRBJ1-4; 7 nucleotides match TRBD1. The V and J ends lost 5 bases and 5 bases, in that order; junction bases with no gene match: 5. The germline V gene encodes CDR1 SGHVS and CDR2 FNYEAQ. This CDR3 contains 14 residues.

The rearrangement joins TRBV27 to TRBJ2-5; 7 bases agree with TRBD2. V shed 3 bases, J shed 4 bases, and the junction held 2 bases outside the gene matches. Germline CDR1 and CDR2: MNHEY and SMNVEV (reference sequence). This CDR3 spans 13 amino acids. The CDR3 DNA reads TGTGCCAGCAGTTTTGTAGCGGGAGAGACCCAGTACTTC. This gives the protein CASSFVAGETQYF.

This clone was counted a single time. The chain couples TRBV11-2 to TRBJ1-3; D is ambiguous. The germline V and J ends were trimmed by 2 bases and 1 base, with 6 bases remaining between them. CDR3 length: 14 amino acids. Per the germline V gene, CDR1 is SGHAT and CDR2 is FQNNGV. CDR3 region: CASSLLLSGNTIYF. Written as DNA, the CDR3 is TGTGCCAGCAGCTTATTATTGTCTGGAAACACCATATATTTT. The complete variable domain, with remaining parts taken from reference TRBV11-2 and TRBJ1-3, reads EAGVAQSPRYKIIEKRQSVAFWCNPISGHATLYWYQQILGQGPKLLIQFQNNGVVDDSQLPKDRFSAERLKGVDSTLKIQPAKLEDSAVYLCASSLLLSGNTIYFGEGSWLTVV.

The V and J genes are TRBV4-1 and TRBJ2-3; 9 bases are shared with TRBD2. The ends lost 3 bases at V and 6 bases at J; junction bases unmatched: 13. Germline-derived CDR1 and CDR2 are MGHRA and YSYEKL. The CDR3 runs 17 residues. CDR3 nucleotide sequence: TGCGCCAGCAGCCAGCTCCCGTTGGCGGGAGGGCGGGATACGCAGTATTTT. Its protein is CASSQLPLAGGRDTQYF.

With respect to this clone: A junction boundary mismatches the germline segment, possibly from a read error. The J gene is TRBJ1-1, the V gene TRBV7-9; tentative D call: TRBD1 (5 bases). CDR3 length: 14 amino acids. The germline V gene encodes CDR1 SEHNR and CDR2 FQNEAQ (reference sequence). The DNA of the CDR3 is TGTTCCAGCAGCCCAACACAGGTTTCCACTGAAGCTTTCTTT. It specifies CSSSPTQVSTEAFF.

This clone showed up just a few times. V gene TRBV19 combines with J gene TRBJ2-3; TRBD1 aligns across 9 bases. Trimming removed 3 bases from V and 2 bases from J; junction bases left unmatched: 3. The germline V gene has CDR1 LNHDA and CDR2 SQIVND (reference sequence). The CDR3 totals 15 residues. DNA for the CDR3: TGTGCCAGTAGTATCGGACAGGGGAACACAGATACGCAGTATTTT. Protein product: CASSIGQGNTDTQYF.

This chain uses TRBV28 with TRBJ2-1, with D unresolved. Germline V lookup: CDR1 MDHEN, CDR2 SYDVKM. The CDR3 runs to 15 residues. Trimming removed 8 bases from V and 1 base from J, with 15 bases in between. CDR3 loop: CASSDAVTSYNEQFF. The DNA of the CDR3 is TGTGCCAGCTCCGACGCGGTCACTTCCTACAATGAGCAGTTCTTC.

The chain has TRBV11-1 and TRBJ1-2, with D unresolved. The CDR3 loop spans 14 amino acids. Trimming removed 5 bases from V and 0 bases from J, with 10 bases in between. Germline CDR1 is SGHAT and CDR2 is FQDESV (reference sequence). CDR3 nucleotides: TGTGCCAGCAGCCCCGGACTGACTAACTATGGCTACACCTTC. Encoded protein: CASSPGLTNYGYTF.

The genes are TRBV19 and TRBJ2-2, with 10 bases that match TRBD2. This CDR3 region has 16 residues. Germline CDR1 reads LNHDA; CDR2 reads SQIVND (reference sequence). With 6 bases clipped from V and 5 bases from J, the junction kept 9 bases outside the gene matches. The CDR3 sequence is CASREGPSGSTGELFF. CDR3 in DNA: TGTGCCAGTAGAGAGGGGCCTAGCGGGAGTACCGGGGAGCTGTTTTTT.

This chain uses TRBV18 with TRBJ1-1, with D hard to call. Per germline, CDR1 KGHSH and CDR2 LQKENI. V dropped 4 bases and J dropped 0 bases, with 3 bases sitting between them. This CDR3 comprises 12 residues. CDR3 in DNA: TGTGCCAGCTCACTATTGAACACTGAAGCTTTCTTT. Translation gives CASSLLNTEAFF.